The entry below describes one T cell receptor beta chain. Produced via immunoSEQ multiplex PCR; TCRdb's table is partial and in-frame only. The data show about 8,100 clones, with 65% to 80% seen just once and almost 9.5% held by the top ten. The authors processed graft tissue to release intraepithelial and lamina propria lymphocytes. V lost 0 bases and J lost 3, with 10 bases in between. Germline loops: CDR1 MRHNA, CDR2 SNTAGT. The CDR3 contains 15 residues. The sample belongs to a study of graft-versus-host responses after intestinal transplantation. About the research overall: Recipients were all induced with anti-thymocyte globulin, then given tacrolimus and steroids for 2 to 4 years.

This TCR derives from a human patient who received an intestinal transplant, so some T cells may come from the graft donor. This specimen was ileum tissue, taken approximately 460 days after transplant. This chain joins TRBV6-4 and TRBJ2-3, with D perhaps matching TRBD2 (6 bases). The CDR3 loop reads CASSDSSRETDTQYF. The CDR3 coding sequence is TGTGCCAGCAGTGACTCTTCCCGGGAGACAGATACGCAGTATTTT.